Presented here are 10 T cell receptor beta chains from one specimen sequenced in a study of control samples from healthy donors and cancer patients. Here immunoSEQ multiplex PCR was the method, and the copy in TCRdb shows in-frame clones only, minus some. The sample has some 140,000 clones, more than 90% seen once. The source material was blood. The receptors derive from a man aged 30-40 years in good health.

The chain is built from TRBV19 and TRBJ1-1; 10 bases fit TRBD1. CDR3 length equals 15 residues. Trimming cost V 5 bases and J 1 base; bases outside gene matches: 4. Germline values: CDR1 LNHDA, CDR2 SQIVND (reference sequence). CDR3 sequence (DNA): TGTGCCAGTAGTCTCCGGGACAGGGGGAACACTGAAGCTTTCTTT. As protein: CASSLRDRGNTEAFF.

The chain is built from TRBV2 and TRBJ1-1, with a possible D match to TRBD1 (5 bases). CDR1 and CDR2 (germline): SNHLY, FYNNEI. Trimming stripped 5 bases from V and 5 bases from J, with 24 bases between. The CDR3 is 17 amino acids. The CDR3 sequence is CASSRPLIGEERTEAFF. The CDR3 DNA follows: TGTGCCAGCAGTCGGCCTCTTATAGGGGAGGAACGAACTGAAGCTTTCTTT.

The chain recombines TRBV25-1 with TRBJ2-1, with 11 nucleotides matching TRBD2. Germline CDR1 and CDR2: MGHDK and SYGVNS. J was trimmed by 6 bases and V by 2 bases; bases with no gene match: 3. CDR3 length: 15 amino acids. CDR3 protein: CASSETSGRFNEQFF. The CDR3 DNA is TGTGCCAGCAGTGAAACTAGCGGGAGATTCAATGAGCAGTTCTTC.

The V and J genes are TRBV18 and TRBJ2-2; perhaps TRBD1 as D (6 bases). V was pared by 10 bases and J by 4 bases, with 22 bases between. The CDR3 has 16 residues. CDR1 and CDR2 from the germline V gene are KGHSH and LQKENI. The CDR3 sequence is CATQQISGTTTGELFF. The CDR3 region has the DNA TGTGCCACCCAACAGATATCCGGGACAACCACCGGGGAGCTGTTTTTT. Full variable domain (remainder filled in from reference TRBV18 and TRBJ2-2): NAGVMQNPRHLVRRRGQEARLRCSPMKGHSHVYWYRQLPEEGLKFMVYLQKENIIDESGMPKERFSAEFPKEGPSILRIQQVVRGDSAAYFCATQQISGTTTGELFFGEGSRLTVL.

The DNA of the CDR3 is TGTGCCAGCAGAACCCGGGGGGCAGGGCGGACCGGGGAGCTGTTTTTT. It is translated as CASRTRGAGRTGELFF. This chain connects TRBV28 to TRBJ2-2; possibly TRBD2 for D (7 bases). The CDR3 consists of 16 residues. Between the trimmed V and J ends, which lost 6 bases and 5 bases, there was a span of 19 bases. Germline lookup yields CDR1 MDHEN and CDR2 SYDVKM.

This clone was recorded only once. V and J are TRBV28 and TRBJ2-2; 7 nucleotides agree with TRBD2. Germline-derived CDR1 and CDR2 are MDHEN and SYDVKM. The J segment lost 7 bases and the V segment lost 3 bases, leaving 5 bases of the junction unmatched. This CDR3 region has 14 residues. CDR3 protein: CASSFYRGVGELFF. Here the CDR3 DNA reads TGTGCCAGCAGTTTTTATCGGGGGGTCGGGGAGCTGTTTTTT.

The chain carries TRBV20-1 and TRBJ1-2; D not resolved. The CDR3 runs to 11 residues. The V and J ends lost 1 base and 8 bases respectively, with 8 bases between them. CDR1 is DFQATT and CDR2 is SNEGSKA in the germline V gene (reference sequence). CDR3 in DNA: TGCAGTGCTAGAGTACCGTTAGGCTACACCTTC. It encodes CSARVPLGYTF.

The gene calls are TRBV7-2 and TRBJ1-4, with 9 bases that match TRBD1. V lost 4 bases and J lost 8; bases outside the gene matches: 8. CDR1 and CDR2 from the germline V gene are SGHTA and FQGNSA. This CDR3 region has 15 residues. The CDR3 region is CASSYTGTGNEKLFF. CDR3 bases: TGTGCCAGCAGCTACACCGGGACAGGGAACGAAAAACTGTTTTTT.

V and J are TRBV18 and TRBJ1-1; D unresolved. The CDR3 is made up of 14 amino acids. Germline CDR1 is KGHSH and CDR2 is LQKENI. The V and J ends lost 0 bases and 6 bases respectively, with 11 bases between them. CDR3 DNA sequence: TGTGCCAGCTCACCACCTGGTCAGGCCGCTGAAGCTTTCTTT. This encodes CASSPPGQAAEAFF.

The chain uses TRBV7-9 and TRBJ2-1; 8 bases fit TRBD1. After removal of 1 base from V and 3 bases from J, the junction contained 5 bases not matched to a gene. CDR1 is SEHNR, CDR2 FQNEAQ, per germline (reference sequence). There are 16 residues in the CDR3. The CDR3 nucleotides are TGTGCCAGCAGCTTAGATCAGGGGGCGATCTACAATGAGCAGTTCTTC. It specifies CASSLDQGAIYNEQFF. The whole variable domain, filled in from reference TRBV7-9 and TRBJ2-1, reads DTGVSQNPRHKITKRGQNVTFRCDPISEHNRLYWYRQTLGQGPEFLTYFQNEAQLEKSRLLSDRFSAERPKGSFSTLEIQRTEQGDSAMYLCASSLDQGAIYNEQFFGPGTRLTVL.